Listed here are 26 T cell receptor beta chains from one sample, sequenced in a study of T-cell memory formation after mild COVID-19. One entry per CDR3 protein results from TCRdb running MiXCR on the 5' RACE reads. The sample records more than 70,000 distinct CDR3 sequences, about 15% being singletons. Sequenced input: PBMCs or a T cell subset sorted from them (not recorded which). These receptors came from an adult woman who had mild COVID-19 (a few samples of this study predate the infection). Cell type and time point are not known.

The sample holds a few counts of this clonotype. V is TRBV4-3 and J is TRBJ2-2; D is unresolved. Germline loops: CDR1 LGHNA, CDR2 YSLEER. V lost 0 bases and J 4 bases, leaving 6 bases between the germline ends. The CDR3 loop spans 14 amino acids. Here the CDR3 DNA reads TGCGCCAGCAGCCAAGATTCCTCCACCGGGGAGCTGTTTTTT. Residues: CASSQDSSTGELFF.

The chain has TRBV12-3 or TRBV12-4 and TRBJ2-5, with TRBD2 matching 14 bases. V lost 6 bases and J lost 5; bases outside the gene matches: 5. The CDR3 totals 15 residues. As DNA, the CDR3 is TGTGCCAGCAGGACTAGCGGGGGGGCCGGGGAGACCCAGTACTTC. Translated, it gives CASRTSGGAGETQYF.

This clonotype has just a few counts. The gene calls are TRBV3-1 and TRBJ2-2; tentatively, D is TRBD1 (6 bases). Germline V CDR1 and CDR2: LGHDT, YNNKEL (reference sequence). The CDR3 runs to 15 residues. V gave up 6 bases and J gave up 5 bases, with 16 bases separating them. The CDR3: CASSSLDSWTGELFF. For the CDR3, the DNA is TGTGCCAGCAGTAGCCTGGACAGCTGGACCGGGGAGCTGTTTTTT.

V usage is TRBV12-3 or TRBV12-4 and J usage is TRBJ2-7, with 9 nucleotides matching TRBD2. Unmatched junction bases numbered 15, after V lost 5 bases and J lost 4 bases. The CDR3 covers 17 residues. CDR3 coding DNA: TGTGCCAGCAGTCCCCCAGCGGGAGGCCGCGAAAATTACGAGCAGTACTTC. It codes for CASSPPAGGRENYEQYF.

CDR3 loop: CASSEGEYEQYF. For the CDR3, the DNA is TGTGCCAGCAGTGAAGGAGAGTACGAGCAGTACTTC. The chain joins TRBV25-1 to TRBJ2-7; no reliable D call. Germline V gene data show CDR1 as MGHDK and CDR2 as SYGVNS. V dropped 2 bases and J dropped 4 bases, with 6 bases sitting between them. This CDR3 is built from 12 residues.

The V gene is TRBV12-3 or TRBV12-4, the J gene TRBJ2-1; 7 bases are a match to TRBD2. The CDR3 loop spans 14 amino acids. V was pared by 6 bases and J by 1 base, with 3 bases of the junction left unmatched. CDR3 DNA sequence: TGTGCCAGCAGCTGGACTAGTTCCTACAATGAGCAGTTCTTC. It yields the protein CASSWTSSYNEQFF.

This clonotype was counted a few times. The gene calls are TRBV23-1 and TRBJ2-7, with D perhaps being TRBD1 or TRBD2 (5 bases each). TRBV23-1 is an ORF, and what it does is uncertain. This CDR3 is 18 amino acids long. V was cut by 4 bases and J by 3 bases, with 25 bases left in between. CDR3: CASSRRKGPGNQLYEQYF. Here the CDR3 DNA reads TGCGCCAGCAGTCGCCGGAAGGGACCAGGAAATCAGCTCTACGAGCAGTACTTC.

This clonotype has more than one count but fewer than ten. CDR3 in DNA: TGCGCCAGCAGCTTCCCGCCGAGCCCCCCCACAGATACGCAGTATTTT. It specifies CASSFPPSPPTDTQYF. The V and J genes are TRBV5-1 and TRBJ2-3, with D unresolved. Germline V lookup: CDR1 SGHRS, CDR2 YFSETQ. Deletions cut 2 bases from V and 2 bases from J, with 15 bases between. The CDR3 consists of 16 residues.

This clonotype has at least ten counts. CDR3 in amino acids: CASSLGGVTSSYEQYF. The DNA of the CDR3 is TGTGCCAGCAGTTTAGGGGGGGTAACGAGCTCCTACGAGCAGTACTTC. This chain connects TRBV12-3 or TRBV12-4 to TRBJ2-7; D perhaps matches TRBD2 (6 bases). The CDR3 is 16 amino acids. V was trimmed by 1 base and J by 0 bases, leaving 13 bases between them.

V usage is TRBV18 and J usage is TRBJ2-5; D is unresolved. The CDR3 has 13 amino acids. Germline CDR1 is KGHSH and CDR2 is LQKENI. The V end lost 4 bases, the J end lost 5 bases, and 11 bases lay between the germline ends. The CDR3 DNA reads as TGTGCCAGCTCACGAAGGTTTAAGGAGACCCAGTACTTC. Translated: CASSRRFKETQYF.

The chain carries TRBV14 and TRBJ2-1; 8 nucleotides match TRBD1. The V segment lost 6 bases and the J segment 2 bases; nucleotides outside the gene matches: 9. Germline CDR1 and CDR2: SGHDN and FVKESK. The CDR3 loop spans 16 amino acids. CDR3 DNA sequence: TGTGCCAGCAGTTCTCCTCCAGGGGGCCCCTACAATGAGCAGTTCTTC. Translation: CASSSPPGGPYNEQFF.

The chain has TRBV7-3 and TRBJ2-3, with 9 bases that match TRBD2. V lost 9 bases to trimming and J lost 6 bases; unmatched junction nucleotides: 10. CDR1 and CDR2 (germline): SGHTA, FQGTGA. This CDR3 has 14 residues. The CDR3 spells CASSPSGISDTQYF. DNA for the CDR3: TGTGCCAGTAGCCCTAGCGGGATTTCGGATACGCAGTATTTT.

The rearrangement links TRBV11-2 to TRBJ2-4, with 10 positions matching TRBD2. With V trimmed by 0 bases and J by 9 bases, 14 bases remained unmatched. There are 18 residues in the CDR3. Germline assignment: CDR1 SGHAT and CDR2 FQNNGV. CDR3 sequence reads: CASSLDVAGGSVGGIQYF. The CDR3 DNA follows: TGTGCCAGCAGCTTAGACGTAGCGGGAGGCTCGGTCGGAGGCATTCAGTACTTC.

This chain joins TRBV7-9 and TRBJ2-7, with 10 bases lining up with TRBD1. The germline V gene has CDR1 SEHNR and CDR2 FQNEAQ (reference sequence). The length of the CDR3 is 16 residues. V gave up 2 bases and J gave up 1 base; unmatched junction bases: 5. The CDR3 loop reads CASSLPRTGGSYEQYF. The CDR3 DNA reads TGTGCCAGCAGCTTACCCCGGACAGGGGGTTCCTACGAGCAGTACTTC.

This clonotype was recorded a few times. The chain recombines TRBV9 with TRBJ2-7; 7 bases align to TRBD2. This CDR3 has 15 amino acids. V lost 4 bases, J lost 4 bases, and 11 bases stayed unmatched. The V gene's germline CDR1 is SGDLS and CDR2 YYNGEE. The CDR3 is CASSTRTDGGYEQYF. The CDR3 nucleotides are TGTGCCAGCAGCACCCGGACCGACGGGGGGTACGAGCAGTACTTC.

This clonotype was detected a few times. The CDR3 nucleotides are TGTGCCAGCAGCTTACTTAGCGGCCTTCAAGAGACCCAGTACTTC. Protein product: CASSLLSGLQETQYF. The V and J genes are TRBV7-2 and TRBJ2-5; tentative D call: TRBD2 (6 bases). Per the germline V gene, CDR1 is SGHTA and CDR2 is FQGNSA. This CDR3 has 15 amino acids. The V end lost 2 bases, the J end lost 2 bases, and 12 bases lay between the germline ends.

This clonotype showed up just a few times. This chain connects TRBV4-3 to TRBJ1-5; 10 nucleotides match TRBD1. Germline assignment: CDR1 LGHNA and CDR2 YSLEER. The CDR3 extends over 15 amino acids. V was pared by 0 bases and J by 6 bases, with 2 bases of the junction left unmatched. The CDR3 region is CASSQDWDRGQPQHF. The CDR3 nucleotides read TGCGCCAGCAGCCAAGATTGGGACAGGGGTCAGCCCCAGCATTTT.

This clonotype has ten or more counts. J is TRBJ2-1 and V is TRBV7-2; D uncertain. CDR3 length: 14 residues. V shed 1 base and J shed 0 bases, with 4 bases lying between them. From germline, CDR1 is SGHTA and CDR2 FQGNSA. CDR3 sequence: CASSLGSSYNEQFF. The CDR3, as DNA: TGTGCCAGCAGCTTAGGGAGCTCCTACAATGAGCAGTTCTTC.

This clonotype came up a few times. The CDR3 nucleotides read TGCAGCGTTGAGGCTAGCGGGGGCACAGATACGCAGTATTTT. Amino acids: CSVEASGGTDTQYF. This sequence joins TRBV29-1 and TRBJ2-3; the match to TRBD2 covers 9 bases. Trimming cost V 3 bases and J 1 base; bases outside gene matches: 2. The CDR3 is 14 residues long. Per the germline V gene, CDR1 is SQVTM and CDR2 is ANQGSEA.

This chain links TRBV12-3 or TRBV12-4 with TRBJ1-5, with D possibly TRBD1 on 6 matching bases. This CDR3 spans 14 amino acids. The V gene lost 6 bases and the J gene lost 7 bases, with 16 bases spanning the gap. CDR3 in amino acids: CASSLEGGGQPQHF. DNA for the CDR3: TGTGCCAGCAGCCTGGAGGGGGGAGGGCAGCCCCAGCATTTT.

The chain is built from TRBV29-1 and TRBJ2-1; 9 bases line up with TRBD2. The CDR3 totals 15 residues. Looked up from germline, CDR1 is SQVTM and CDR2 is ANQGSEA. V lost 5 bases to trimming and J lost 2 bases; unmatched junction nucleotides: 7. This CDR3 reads CSVPSGTSPYNEQFF. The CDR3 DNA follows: TGCAGCGTTCCCTCCGGGACTAGCCCCTACAATGAGCAGTTCTTC.

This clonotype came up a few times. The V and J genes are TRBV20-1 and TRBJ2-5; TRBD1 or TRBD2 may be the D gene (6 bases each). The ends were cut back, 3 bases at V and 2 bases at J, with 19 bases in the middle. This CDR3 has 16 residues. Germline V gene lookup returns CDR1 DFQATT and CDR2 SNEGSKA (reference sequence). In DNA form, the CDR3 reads TGCAGTGCTAGGTGGGGGGCGAGGGACGTTCAAGAGACCCAGTACTTC. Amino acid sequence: CSARWGARDVQETQYF.

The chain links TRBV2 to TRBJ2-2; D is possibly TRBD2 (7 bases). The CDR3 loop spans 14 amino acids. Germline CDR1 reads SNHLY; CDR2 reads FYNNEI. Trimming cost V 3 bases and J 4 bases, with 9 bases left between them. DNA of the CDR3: TGTGCCAGCAGTGATAGGGGGGGCACCGGGGAGCTGTTTTTT. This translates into CASSDRGGTGELFF.

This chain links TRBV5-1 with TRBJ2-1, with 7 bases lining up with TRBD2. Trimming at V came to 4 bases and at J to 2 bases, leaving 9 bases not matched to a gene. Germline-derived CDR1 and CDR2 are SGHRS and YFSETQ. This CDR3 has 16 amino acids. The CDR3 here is CASSQALAAPYNEQFF. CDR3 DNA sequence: TGCGCCAGCAGCCAAGCTCTAGCGGCCCCCTACAATGAGCAGTTCTTC.

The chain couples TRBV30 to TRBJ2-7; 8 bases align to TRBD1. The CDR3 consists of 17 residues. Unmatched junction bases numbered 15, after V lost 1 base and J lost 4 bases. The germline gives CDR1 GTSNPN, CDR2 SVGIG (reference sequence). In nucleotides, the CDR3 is TGTGCCTGGAGTGCCCCCCTCGGCAGGGGGCCTACTTACGAGCAGTACTTC. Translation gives CAWSAPLGRGPTYEQYF.

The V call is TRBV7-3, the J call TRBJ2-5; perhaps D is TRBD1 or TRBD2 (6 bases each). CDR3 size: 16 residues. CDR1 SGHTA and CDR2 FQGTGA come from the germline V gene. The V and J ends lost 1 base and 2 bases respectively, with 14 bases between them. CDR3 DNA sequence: TGTGCCAGCAGCTTAAGGGGCGGGACACCTCAAGAGACCCAGTACTTC. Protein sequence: CASSLRGGTPQETQYF.